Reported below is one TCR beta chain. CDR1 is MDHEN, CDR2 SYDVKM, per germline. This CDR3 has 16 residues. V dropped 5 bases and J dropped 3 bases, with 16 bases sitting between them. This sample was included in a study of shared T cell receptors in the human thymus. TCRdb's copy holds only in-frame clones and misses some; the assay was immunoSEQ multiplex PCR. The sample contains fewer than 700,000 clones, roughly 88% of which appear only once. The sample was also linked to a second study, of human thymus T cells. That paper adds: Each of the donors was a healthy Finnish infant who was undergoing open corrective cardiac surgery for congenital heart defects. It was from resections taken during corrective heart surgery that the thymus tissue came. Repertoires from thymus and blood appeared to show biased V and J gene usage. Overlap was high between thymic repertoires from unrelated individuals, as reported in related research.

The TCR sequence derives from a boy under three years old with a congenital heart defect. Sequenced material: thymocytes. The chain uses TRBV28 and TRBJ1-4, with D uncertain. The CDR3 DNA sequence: TGTGCCAGCAGTACTCTGAACCAGAGCGCTAATGAAAAACTGTTTTTT. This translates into CASSTLNQSANEKLFF.